The source of this T cell receptor beta chain is a study of control samples from healthy donors and cancer patients. This CDR3 has 17 amino acids. Germline-derived CDR1 and CDR2 are MNHEY and SVGEGT. Losses at the gene ends were 5 bases for V and 5 bases for J; bases not matched to a gene: 10. The repertoire was sequenced with immunoSEQ multiplex PCR; TCRdb's copy has only in-frame clones and lacks some. Among 150,000 to 200,000 clones listed, 90% were seen once. The sample consisted of blood. The chain has TRBV6-2 or TRBV6-3 and TRBJ2-3, with 13 positions matching TRBD2. This TCR derives from a woman aged 45-59 years in good health. The CDR3 sequence is CASSTTSGGAQKDTQYF. DNA for the CDR3: TGTGCCAGCAGTACAACTAGCGGGGGGGCCCAAAAAGATACGCAGTATTTT.